This T cell receptor beta chain was obtained from a study of blood T cell repertoires in COVID-19. Across the whole study: Sources were T cells, B-cell-depleted T cells, or PBMCs; the material itself was cDNA or gDNA.

This CDR3 is built from 14 residues. Germline V gives CDR1 SGHAT, CDR2 FQNNGV. V lost 2 bases to trimming and J lost 6 bases; unmatched junction nucleotides: 6. Sequencing used immunoSEQ multiplex PCR; TCRdb keeps in-frame clones, though not all of them. The table has about 170,000 clones, around 78% seen once. The sample taken for sequencing was PBMCs or T cells enriched from blood (not recorded which). The TCR sequence derives from a woman aged 45 to 65 who had recovered from COVID-19. The chain recombines TRBV11-2 with TRBJ1-1, with TRBD1 identical over 7 bases. CDR3 bases: TGTGCCAGCAGCTTACTCTACAGGGGCGCTGAAGCTTTCTTT. This codes for CASSLLYRGAEAFF. Full variable domain (missing parts from reference TRBV11-2 and TRBJ1-1): EAGVAQSPRYKIIEKRQSVAFWCNPISGHATLYWYQQILGQGPKLLIQFQNNGVVDDSQLPKDRFSAERLKGVDSTLKIQPAKLEDSAVYLCASSLLYRGAEAFFGQGTRLTVV.